The rows below give T cell receptor beta chains drawn from one sample of a study of OX40 agonist ivuxolimab in advanced cancers. The data were produced by immunoSEQ multiplex PCR, yet TCRdb's version contains in-frame clones alone and is incomplete. In the table there are about 16,000 clones, 84% of which are singletons. The source material was CD4+ or CD8+ T cells sorted from blood, sampled in a trial of the OX40 agonist ivuxolimab. The source of these receptors is an adult with an advanced solid tumor such as melanoma, head and neck, liver or kidney cancer. CDR3s include the opening cysteine and the closing phenylalanine or tryptophan. A D gene is named only where the DNA matches it firmly. Some rows have no size entry. The others give once, few or many, or a class for an expanded clone.

d_gene	v_gene	j_gene	abundance	CDR3nt	CDR3aa
TRBD2	TRBV27	TRBJ2-3	NA	TGTGCCAGCAGTCCACTACTAGCGCGGTATAGCACAGATACGCAGTATTTT	CASSPLLARYSTDTQYF
NA	TRBV6-1	TRBJ2-7	NA	TGTGCCAGCAGTGAAGACGGGGCTCACTACGAGCAGTACTTC	CASSEDGAHYEQYF
TRBD1	TRBV19	TRBJ1-5	NA	TGTGCCAGTAACTTTGGACAGGGACATCAGCCCCAGCATTTT	CASNFGQGHQPQHF
NA	TRBV27	TRBJ2-2	NA	TGTGCCAGCAGTTTAAAGTCCCACACCGGGGAGCTGTTTTTT	CASSLKSHTGELFF
NA	TRBV4-2	TRBJ2-3	NA	TGTGCCAGCAGCCAAGATACAACTAGCACAGATACGCAGTATTTT	CASSQDTTSTDTQYF
NA	TRBV2	TRBJ2-5	NA	TGTGCCAGCAGTGAATTACAAGAGACCCAGTACTTC	CASSELQETQYF
TRBD1	TRBV13	TRBJ1-1	NA	TGTGCCAGCAGCTTAGGTACTAGGGGGCCTGACACTGAAGCTTTCTTT	CASSLGTRGPDTEAFF
TRBD2	TRBV9	TRBJ2-7	NA	TGTGCCAGCAGCTACCAAGGGACTAGCGGGGACGAGCAGTACTTC	CASSYQGTSGDEQYF
TRBD2	TRBV19	TRBJ2-1	NA	TGTGCCAGTAGTACCTCTAGCGGGCTAACCTACAATGAGCAGTTCTTC	CASSTSSGLTYNEQFF
TRBD2	TRBV5-1	TRBJ2-5	NA	TGCGCCAGCAGCTTGGTGTCTAGCGGGAGGGCCGGGGAGACCCAGTACTTC	CASSLVSSGRAGETQYF
TRBD1	TRBV6-5	TRBJ2-7	NA	TGTGCCAGCACCTTCGGACAGGAGTACGAGCAGTACTTC	CASTFGQEYEQYF
NA	TRBV19	TRBJ2-5	NA	TGTGCCAGTAGTATAGTAGGACAAGAGACCCAGTACTTC	CASSIVGQETQYF
NA	TRBV19	TRBJ1-3	NA	TGTGCCAGTAGAACGGGAAATGGAAACACCATATATTTT	CASRTGNGNTIYF
TRBD2	TRBV28	TRBJ2-1	NA	TGTGCCAGCAGTTTATTTAGCGGGAGCGGGAATGAGCAGTTCTTC	CASSLFSGSGNEQFF
NA	TRBV21-1	TRBJ2-7	NA	TGTGCCAGCAGCAATAACAGGGCCTACGAGCAGTACTTC	CASSNNRAYEQYF
TRBD2	TRBV7-2	TRBJ2-7	NA	TGTGCCAGCAGCCAGGGACTAGCGGGAGCGTACGAGCAGTACTTC	CASSQGLAGAYEQYF
NA	TRBV7-8	TRBJ2-3	NA	TGTGCCAGCAGCTTAGGAATCAGCACAGATACGCAGTATTTT	CASSLGISTDTQYF
NA	TRBV15	TRBJ2-3	NA	TGTGCCACCAGCATTGCCGATACGCAGTATTTT	CATSIADTQYF
NA	TRBV19	TRBJ2-3	NA	TGTGCCAGTAGCCTATCAAGCACAGATACGCAGTATTTT	CASSLSSTDTQYF
TRBD1	TRBV29-1	TRBJ2-7	NA	TGCAGCGTTGAAGGGGACAGGGGAGTCTACGAGCAGTACTTC	CSVEGDRGVYEQYF
TRBD1	TRBV4-1	TRBJ2-3	NA	TGCGCCAGCAGCCAAGAACAGGGGCGCACAGATACGCAGTATTTT	CASSQEQGRTDTQYF
NA	TRBV29-1	TRBJ1-5	few	TGCAGCGTTGATGAAGGGAACAATCAGCCCCAGCATTTT	CSVDEGNNQPQHF
TRBD1	TRBV5-4	TRBJ2-1	once	TGTGCCAGCAATCGAAGACAGGGATACAATGAGCAGTTCTTC	CASNRRQGYNEQFF
NA	TRBV7-2	TRBJ2-7	NA	TGTGCCAGCAGCTTAGGCGGGACATCCTACGAGCAGTACTTC	CASSLGGTSYEQYF
NA	TRBV6-1	TRBJ2-3	NA	TGTGCCAGCAGTGTTTGGGCAGCATTCACAGATACGCAGTATTTT	CASSVWAAFTDTQYF
NA	TRBV4-3	TRBJ2-7	NA	TGCGCCAGCAGCCAAGATGGTCTCGCGGGTACCCTCTACGAGCAGTACTTC	CASSQDGLAGTLYEQYF
TRBD2	TRBV27	TRBJ2-2	NA	TGTGCCAGCAGTCCTAGCGGGAGTTCGAACACCGGGGAGCTGTTTTTT	CASSPSGSSNTGELFF
NA	TRBV5-4	TRBJ2-3	NA	TGTGCCAGCAGCTTGCGGGTCGGGGGGCCCCTCCCCCCCACGGCAGATACGCAGTATTTT	CASSLRVGGPLPPTADTQYF
TRBD2	TRBV2	TRBJ2-5	NA	TGTGCCAGCAGTGAGCCAGCGGGGAGCGGGGAGACCCAGTACTTC	CASSEPAGSGETQYF
NA	TRBV30	TRBJ2-6	NA	TGTGCCTGGAGTTCCGACAGCTCTGGGGCCAACGTCCTGACTTTC	CAWSSDSSGANVLTF
NA	TRBV7-2	TRBJ2-3	NA	TGTGCCAGCAGCTTCGGACCCACGGGCACAGATACGCAGTATTTT	CASSFGPTGTDTQYF
TRBD1	TRBV28	TRBJ2-7	NA	TGTGCCAGCAGTCGAGAGGGGACAGGCTCCTACGAGCAGTACTTC	CASSREGTGSYEQYF
TRBD1	TRBV5-6	TRBJ1-1	NA	TGTGCCAGCAGCTTTGGTACAGGGGGCCCTGGTGAAGCTTTCTTT	CASSFGTGGPGEAFF
NA	TRBV7-9	TRBJ2-1	NA	TGTGCCAGCAGCTCCACAGGGTTGCACGATGAGCAGTTCTTC	CASSSTGLHDEQFF
NA	TRBV15	TRBJ2-7	NA	TGTGCCACCAGCAGCCCCCCCGACAAGCCATCCTACGAGCAGTACTTC	CATSSPPDKPSYEQYF
NA	TRBV7-3	TRBJ2-1	few	TGTGCCAGCAGCCCCCTGTTGGGAAATGAGCAGTTCTTC	CASSPLLGNEQFF
TRBD1	TRBV2	TRBJ2-7	NA	TGTGCCAGCAAGACAGGGGACGAGCAGTACTTC	CASKTGDEQYF
NA	TRBV7-9	TRBJ1-2	once	TGTGCCAGCAGCTTAGGCCGGGGCAGGGAGGGCTATGGCTACACCTTC	CASSLGRGREGYGYTF
TRBD2	TRBV7-2	TRBJ2-7	NA	TGTGCCAGCAGCTTAGCGGCTAGCGGGAGTTCGATCGGGTCCTACGAGCAGTACTTC	CASSLAASGSSIGSYEQYF
TRBD1	TRBV27	TRBJ1-4	NA	TGTGCCAGCAGTTTCATGACAGGGGGGACTAATGAAAAACTGTTTTTT	CASSFMTGGTNEKLFF
NA	TRBV16	TRBJ1-4	NA	TGTGCCAGCAGCCAAGGATCGCAGGGGAAAGAAAAACTGTTTTTT	CASSQGSQGKEKLFF
NA	TRBV7-9	TRBJ2-2	NA	TGTGCCAGCAGCTCAGGACTGAACACCGGGGAGCTGTTTTTT	CASSSGLNTGELFF
TRBD1	TRBV14	TRBJ2-7	NA	TGTGCCAGCAGACAGACAGGGGAAACCTACGAGCAGTACTTC	CASRQTGETYEQYF
NA	TRBV18	TRBJ1-1	medium-sized	TGTGCCAGCTCACCAGGATGGGGAACTGAAGCTTTCTTT	CASSPGWGTEAFF
NA	TRBV6-1	TRBJ1-6	NA	TGTGCCAGCAGGAGGGACCCTAATTCACCCCTCCACTTT	CASRRDPNSPLHF
NA	TRBV7-9	TRBJ2-2	NA	TGTGCCAGCAGCTTTGGGGACACCGGGGAGCTGTTTTTT	CASSFGDTGELFF
NA	TRBV27	TRBJ2-3	NA	TGTGCCAGCAGTTTATTTCCCACCTATGTCACGGGTACGGCGACTAGCACAGATACGCAGTATTTT	CASSLFPTYVTGTATSTDTQYF
TRBD1	TRBV4-3	TRBJ1-2	NA	TGCGCCAGCAGCCACCACGGGACAGCAAGTTATGGCTACACCTTC	CASSHHGTASYGYTF
TRBD2	TRBV5-4	TRBJ2-3	few	TGCGCCAGCAGCCCCTCCTCTAGCGGGACCGTAGATACGCAGTATTTT	CASSPSSSGTVDTQYF
NA	TRBV19	TRBJ1-5	once	TGTGCCAGTAGTATGGGATCGGGGGGACTGGGGCAGCCCCAGCATTTT	CASSMGSGGLGQPQHF
NA	TRBV27	TRBJ2-1	NA	TGTGCCAGCAGTTCAATGGGGGGCCCTAGCTCCTACAATGAGCAGTTCTTC	CASSSMGGPSSYNEQFF
NA	TRBV15	TRBJ2-7	NA	TGTGCCACCAGCAGAGGTACGGGGTCCTACGAGCAGTACTTC	CATSRGTGSYEQYF